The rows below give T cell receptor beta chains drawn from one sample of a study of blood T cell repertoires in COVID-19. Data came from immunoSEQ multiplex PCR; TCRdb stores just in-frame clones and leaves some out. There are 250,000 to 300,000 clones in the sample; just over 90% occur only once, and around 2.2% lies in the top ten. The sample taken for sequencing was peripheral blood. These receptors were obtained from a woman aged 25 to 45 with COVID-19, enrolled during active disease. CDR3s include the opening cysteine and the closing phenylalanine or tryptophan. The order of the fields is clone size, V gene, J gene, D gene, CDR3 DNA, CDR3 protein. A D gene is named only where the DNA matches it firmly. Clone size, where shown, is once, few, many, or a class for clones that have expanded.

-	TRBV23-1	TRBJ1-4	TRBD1	TGCGCCAGCAGTCATCCGGACAGGGAGAACTGTTGGAATGAAAAACTGTTTTTT	CASSHPDRENCWNEKLFF
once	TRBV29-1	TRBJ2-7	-	TGCAGCGTGACTAGCTCCTACGAGCAGTACTTC	CSVTSSYEQYF
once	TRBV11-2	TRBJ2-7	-	TGTGCCAGCAGCTTAATAGCCAGGGGTTTCGAGCAGTACTTC	CASSLIARGFEQYF
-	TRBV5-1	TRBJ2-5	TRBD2	TGCGCCAGCCGCCTCGGGGGGGCCGTCCACCAAGAGACCCAGTACTTC	CASRLGGAVHQETQYF
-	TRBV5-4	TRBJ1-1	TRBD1	TGTGCCAGCAGCTTGGTCCGGACAGGGGGCTTAAACACTGAAGCTTTCTTT	CASSLVRTGGLNTEAFF
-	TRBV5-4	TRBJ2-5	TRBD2	TGTGCCAGCAGCTTACTAGCGGAGACCCAGTACTTC	CASSLLAETQYF
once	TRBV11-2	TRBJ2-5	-	TGTGCCAGCAGCTTCGCCTGGACAGAACAAGAGACCCAGTACTTC	CASSFAWTEQETQYF
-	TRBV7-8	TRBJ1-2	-	TGTGCCACTGAACAGTATACTAACTATGGCTACACCTTC	CATEQYTNYGYTF
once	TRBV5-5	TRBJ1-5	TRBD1	TGTGCCAGCAGCGTGAGGACAGGGAAGGATCAGCCCCAGCATTTT	CASSVRTGKDQPQHF
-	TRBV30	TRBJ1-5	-	TGTGCCTGGAGGGCGGGGCCTGATCAGCCCCAGCATTTT	CAWRAGPDQPQHF
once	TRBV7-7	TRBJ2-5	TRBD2	TGTGCCAGCAGCTTAGCAGCGGGAGGGCCCGAAGAGACCCAGTACTTC	CASSLAAGGPEETQYF
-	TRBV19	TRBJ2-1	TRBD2	TGTGCCAGTAGTCGTCCTAGCGGCTCCTACAATGAGCAGTTCTTC	CASSRPSGSYNEQFF
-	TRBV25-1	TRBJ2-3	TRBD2	TGTGCCAGCAGTGAACTGTCGGGACTAGCCACGCAGTATTTT	CASSELSGLATQYF
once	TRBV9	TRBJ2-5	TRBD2	TGTGCCAGCAGCTCAGGACTAGCCGTATGGGAGACCCAGTACTTC	CASSSGLAVWETQYF
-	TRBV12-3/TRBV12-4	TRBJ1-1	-	TGTGCCAGCAGTTTAGGTCAGGGAACTGAAGCTTTCTTT	CASSLGQGTEAFF
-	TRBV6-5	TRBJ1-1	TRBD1	TGTGCCAGCAGTTGGGGACAGAGGAACACTGAAGCTTTCTTT	CASSWGQRNTEAFF
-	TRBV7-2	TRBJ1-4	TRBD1	TGTGCCAGCAGCTCCCCGGGACAGTTAAATGAAAAACTGTTTTTT	CASSSPGQLNEKLFF
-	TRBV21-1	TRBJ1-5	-	TGTGCCAGCAGCACGACCCCGGGGACAGGTAGCAATCAGCCCCAGCATTTT	CASSTTPGTGSNQPQHF
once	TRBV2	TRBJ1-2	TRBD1	TGTGCCAGCACCACAGGGGTCTATGGCTACACCTTC	CASTTGVYGYTF
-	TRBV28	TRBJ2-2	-	TGTGCCAGCAGTTTAGGGGCTACCGGGGAGCTGTTTTTT	CASSLGATGELFF
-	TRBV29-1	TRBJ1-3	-	TGCAGCGTTGTGTTCAGCTCTGGAAACACCATATATTTT	CSVVFSSGNTIYF
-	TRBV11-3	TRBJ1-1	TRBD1	TGTGCCAGCATGGTGGACAGGGTAGCTTTCTTT	CASMVDRVAFF
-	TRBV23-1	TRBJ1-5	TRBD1	TGCGCCAGCAGTCAAAACGGACAGGGTCGGAATCAGCCCCAGCATTTT	CASSQNGQGRNQPQHF
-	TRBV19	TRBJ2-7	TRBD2	TGTGCCAGTAGTATAGGAGCGGGAGTGTTCTACGAGCAGTACTTC	CASSIGAGVFYEQYF
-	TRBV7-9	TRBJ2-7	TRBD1	TGTGCCAGCAGCCTAACTAACAGGGGGCGAGGCGAGCAGTACTTC	CASSLTNRGRGEQYF